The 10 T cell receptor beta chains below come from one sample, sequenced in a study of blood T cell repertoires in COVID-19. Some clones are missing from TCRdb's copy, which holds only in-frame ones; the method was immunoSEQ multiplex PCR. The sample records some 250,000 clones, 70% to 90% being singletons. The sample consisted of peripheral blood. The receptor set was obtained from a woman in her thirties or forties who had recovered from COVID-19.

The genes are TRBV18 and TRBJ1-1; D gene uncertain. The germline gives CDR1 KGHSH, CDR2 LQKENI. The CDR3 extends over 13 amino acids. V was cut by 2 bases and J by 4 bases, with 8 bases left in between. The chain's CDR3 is CASSPLAGTEAFF. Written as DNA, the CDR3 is TGTGCCAGCTCACCATTAGCGGGCACTGAAGCTTTCTTT.

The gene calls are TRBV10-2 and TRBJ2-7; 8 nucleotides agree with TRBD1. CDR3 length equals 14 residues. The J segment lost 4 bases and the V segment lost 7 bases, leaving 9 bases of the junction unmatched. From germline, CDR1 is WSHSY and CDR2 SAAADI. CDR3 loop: CASNPRDRSYEQYV. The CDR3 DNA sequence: TGCGCCAGCAACCCCCGGGACAGGTCATACGAGCAGTACGTC.

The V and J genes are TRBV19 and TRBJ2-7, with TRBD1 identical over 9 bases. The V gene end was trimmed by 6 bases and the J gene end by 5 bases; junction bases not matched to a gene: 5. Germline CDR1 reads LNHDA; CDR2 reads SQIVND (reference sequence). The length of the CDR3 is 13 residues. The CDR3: CASSDRGVDEQYF. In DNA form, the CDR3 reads TGTGCCAGTAGCGACAGGGGGGTCGACGAGCAGTACTTC.

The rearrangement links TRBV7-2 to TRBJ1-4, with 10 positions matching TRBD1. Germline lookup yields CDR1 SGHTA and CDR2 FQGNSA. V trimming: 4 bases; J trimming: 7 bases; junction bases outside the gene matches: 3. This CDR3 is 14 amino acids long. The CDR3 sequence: CASSSGQGSEKLFF. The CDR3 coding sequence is TGTGCCAGCAGCTCGGGACAGGGGTCTGAAAAACTGTTTTTT.

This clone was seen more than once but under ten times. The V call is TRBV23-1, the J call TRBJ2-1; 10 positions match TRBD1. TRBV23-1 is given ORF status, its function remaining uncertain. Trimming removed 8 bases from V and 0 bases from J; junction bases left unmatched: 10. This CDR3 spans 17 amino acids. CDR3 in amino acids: CASSGTGAPSSYNEQFF. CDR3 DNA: TGCGCCAGCTCCGGGACAGGGGCCCCAAGCTCCTACAATGAGCAGTTCTTC.

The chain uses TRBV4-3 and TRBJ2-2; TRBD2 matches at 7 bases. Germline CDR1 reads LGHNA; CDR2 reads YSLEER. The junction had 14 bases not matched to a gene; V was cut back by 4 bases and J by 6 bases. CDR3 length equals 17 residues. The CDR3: CASSLHGTPGGAGELFF. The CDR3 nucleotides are TGCGCCAGCAGCCTACACGGGACCCCTGGGGGGGCCGGGGAGCTGTTTTTT.

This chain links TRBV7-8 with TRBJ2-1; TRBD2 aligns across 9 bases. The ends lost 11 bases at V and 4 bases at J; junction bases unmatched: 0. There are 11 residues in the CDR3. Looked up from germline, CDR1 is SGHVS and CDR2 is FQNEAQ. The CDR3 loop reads CAAGGYNEQFF. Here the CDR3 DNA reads TGTGCCGCGGGGGGGTACAATGAGCAGTTCTTC.

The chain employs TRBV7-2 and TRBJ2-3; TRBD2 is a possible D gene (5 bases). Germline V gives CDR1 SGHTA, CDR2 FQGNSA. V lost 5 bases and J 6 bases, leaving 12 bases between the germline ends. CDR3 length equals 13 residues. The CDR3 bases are TGTGCCAGCAGCCCACCGCCGGGGGATACGCAGTATTTT. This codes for CASSPPPGDTQYF.

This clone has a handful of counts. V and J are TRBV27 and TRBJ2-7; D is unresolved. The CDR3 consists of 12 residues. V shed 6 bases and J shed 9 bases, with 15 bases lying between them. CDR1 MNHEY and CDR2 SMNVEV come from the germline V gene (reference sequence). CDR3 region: CASRSTRDTQYF. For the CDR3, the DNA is TGTGCCAGCAGATCCACCCGAGATACGCAGTACTTC.

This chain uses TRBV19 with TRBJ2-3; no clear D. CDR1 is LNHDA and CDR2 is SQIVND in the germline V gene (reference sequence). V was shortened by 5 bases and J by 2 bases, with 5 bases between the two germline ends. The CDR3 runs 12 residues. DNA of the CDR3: TGTGCCAGTAGTCAGAACACAGATACGCAGTATTTT. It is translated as CASSQNTDTQYF. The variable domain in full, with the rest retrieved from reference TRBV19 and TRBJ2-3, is DGGITQSPKYLFRKEGQNVTLSCEQNLNHDAMYWYRQDPGQGLRLIYYSQIVNDFQKGDIAEGYSVSREKKESFPLTVTSAQKNPTAFYLCASSQNTDTQYFGPGTRLTVL.